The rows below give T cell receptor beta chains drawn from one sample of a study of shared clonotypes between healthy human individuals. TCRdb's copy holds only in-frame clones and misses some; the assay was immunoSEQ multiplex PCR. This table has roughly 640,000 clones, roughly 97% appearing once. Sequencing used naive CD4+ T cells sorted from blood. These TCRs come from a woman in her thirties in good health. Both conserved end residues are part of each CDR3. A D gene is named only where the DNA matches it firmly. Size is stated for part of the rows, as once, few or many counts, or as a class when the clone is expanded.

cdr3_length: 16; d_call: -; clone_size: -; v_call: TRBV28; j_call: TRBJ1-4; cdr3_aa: CASSLTESGIYEKLFF; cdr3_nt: TGTGCCAGCAGTTTAACCGAATCGGGGATATATGAAAAACTGTTTTTT
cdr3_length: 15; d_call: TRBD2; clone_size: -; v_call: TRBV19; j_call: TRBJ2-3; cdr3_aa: CASSIGAGVTDTQYF; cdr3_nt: TGTGCCAGTAGTATAGGAGCGGGAGTTACAGATACGCAGTATTTT
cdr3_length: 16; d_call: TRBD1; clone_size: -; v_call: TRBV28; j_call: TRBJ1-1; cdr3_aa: CASSPPGQGSETEAFF; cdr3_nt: TGTGCCAGCAGCCCACCGGGACAGGGGTCGGAGACTGAAGCTTTCTTT
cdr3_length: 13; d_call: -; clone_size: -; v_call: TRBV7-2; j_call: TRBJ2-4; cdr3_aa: CASNTRLRDIQYF; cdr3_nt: TGTGCCAGCAACACACGACTGAGGGACATTCAGTACTTC
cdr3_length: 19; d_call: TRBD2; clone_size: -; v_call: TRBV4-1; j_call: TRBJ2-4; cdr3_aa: CASSQPLGLAGIAKNIQYF; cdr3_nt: TGCGCCAGCAGCCAACCCTTGGGGCTAGCGGGCATAGCCAAAAACATTCAGTACTTC
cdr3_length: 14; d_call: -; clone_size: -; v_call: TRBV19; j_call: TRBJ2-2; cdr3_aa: CASSEWQGSGELFF; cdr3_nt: TGTGCCAGTAGTGAGTGGCAAGGGTCCGGGGAGCTGTTTTTT
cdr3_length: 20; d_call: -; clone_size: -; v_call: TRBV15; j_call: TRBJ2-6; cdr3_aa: CATSRKTGQLLTSGANVLTF; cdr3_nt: TGTGCCACCAGCAGAAAAACAGGACAGCTTCTTACCTCTGGGGCCAACGTCCTGACTTTC
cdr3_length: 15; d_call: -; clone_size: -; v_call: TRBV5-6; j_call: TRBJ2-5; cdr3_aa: CASSFFKQWEETQYF; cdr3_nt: TGTGCCAGCAGCTTTTTTAAACAATGGGAAGAGACCCAGTACTTC
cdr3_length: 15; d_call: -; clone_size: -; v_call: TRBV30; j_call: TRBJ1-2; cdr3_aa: CAWSVPRKLYYGYTF; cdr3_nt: TGTGCCTGGAGTGTACCGAGGAAACTCTACTATGGCTACACCTTC
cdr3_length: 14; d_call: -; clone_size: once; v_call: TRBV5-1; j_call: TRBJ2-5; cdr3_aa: CASSFQGTQETQYF; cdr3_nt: TGCGCCAGCAGCTTTCAGGGGACCCAAGAGACCCAGTACTTC
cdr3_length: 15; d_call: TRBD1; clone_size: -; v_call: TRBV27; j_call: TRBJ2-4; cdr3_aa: CASSPQGGFWNIQYF; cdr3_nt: TGTGCCAGCAGCCCACAGGGGGGATTTTGGAACATTCAGTACTTC
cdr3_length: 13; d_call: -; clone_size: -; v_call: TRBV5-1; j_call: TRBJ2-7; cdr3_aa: CASSLTGPYEQYF; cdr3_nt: TGCGCCAGCAGCTTGACAGGGCCATACGAGCAGTACTTC